Presented here are 10 T cell receptor beta chains from one specimen sequenced in a study of response to subunit inactivated influenza vaccine (dated by TCRdb to 2016 to 2019). Receptor amplification or capture employed RT-PCR. The sequencer listed for this sample is Illumina HiSeq 2500. TCRdb handled the public reads itself, with Q25 trimming in fastp and clone calling in MiXCR, and kept productive beta chains. Rows with one shared CDR3 protein collapse into an entry with the most common genes and DNA. The table for this sample lists more than 400,000 distinct CDR3 sequences; about 7.2% of them were counted only once. In total, the top ten clones hold less than 15% of the sample. Source: PBMCs from blood, taken less than 25 months after vaccination. The receptors derive from a man between 50 and 69 years old who received an inactivated influenza vaccine. Donor details come from another sample of the same person, matched by shared clones.

V is TRBV20-1 and J is TRBJ1-5; 8 nucleotides line up with TRBD1. V lost 3 bases, J lost 3 bases, and 7 bases stayed unmatched. Germline values: CDR1 DFQATT, CDR2 SNEGSKA (reference sequence). The CDR3 has 15 residues. CDR3 in amino acids: CSASRLTGDNQPQHF. The CDR3 coding sequence is TGCAGTGCTAGCCGCCTGACAGGGGACAATCAGCCCCAGCATTTT.

The gene calls are TRBV20-1 and TRBJ1-2, with D perhaps matching TRBD1 (5 bases). In germline, CDR1 is DFQATT, CDR2 SNEGSKA (reference sequence). The CDR3 contains 11 residues. CDR3 sequence reads: CSEQANYGYTF. The DNA of the CDR3 is TGCAGCGAACAGGCTAACTATGGCTACACCTTC.

Many counts were recorded for this clonotype. The rearrangement uses TRBV6-6 and TRBJ2-7, with D perhaps TRBD2 (5 bases). Looked up from germline, CDR1 is MNHNY and CDR2 is SVGAGI (reference sequence). Trimming took off 5 bases at V and 0 bases at J, with 8 bases between the two ends. CDR3 size: 13 residues. Here the CDR3 reads CASSITSSYEQYF. CDR3 nucleotide sequence: TGTGCCAGCAGTATTACTAGCTCCTACGAGCAGTACTTC.

Comment on this clonotype: This may be a read error, as it is one base from a much larger clone. The V gene is TRBV25-1, the J gene TRBJ2-5; 8 bases map to TRBD2. The V gene's germline CDR1 is MGHDK and CDR2 SYGVNS. The CDR3 length is 16 residues. CDR3 bases: TGTGCCAGCAGTGACCTAAAGCGGGGGACCCAAGAGACCCAGCACTTC. Its translation is CASSDLKRGTQETQHF. The full variable domain, in which reference TRBV25-1 and TRBJ2-5 provide the parts outside the CDR3, is EADIYQTPRYLVIGTGKKITLECSQTMGHDKMYWYQQDPGMELHLIHYSYGVNSTEKGDLSSESTVSRIRTEHFPLTLESARPSHTSQYLCASSDLKRGTQETQHFGPGTRLLVL.

Only a few counts were recorded for this clonotype. The V gene is TRBV7-9, the J gene TRBJ2-7, with unresolved D. The V and J ends lost 5 bases and 2 bases respectively, with 10 bases between them. This CDR3 contains 13 residues. Germline V CDR1 and CDR2: SEHNR, FQNEAQ (reference sequence). In nucleotides, the CDR3 is TGTGCCAGCAGCCTGGGAATCCCCTACGAGCAGTACTTC. This encodes CASSLGIPYEQYF.

This clonotype occurred many times. The V and J genes are TRBV6-6 and TRBJ2-7; 8 bases match TRBD1. Per the germline V gene, CDR1 is MNHNY and CDR2 is SVGAGI (reference sequence). The length of the CDR3 is 13 residues. V dropped 5 bases and J dropped 2; count of bases not matched to a gene: 2. The CDR3 region has the DNA TGTGCCAGCAGTAAGGACAGGGCCTACGAGCAGTACTTC. As protein: CASSKDRAYEQYF.

This clonotype was seen a handful of times. The rearrangement uses TRBV6-5 and TRBJ2-5; 7 bases match TRBD1. The germline V gene encodes CDR1 MNHEY and CDR2 SVGAGI. The CDR3 extends over 16 amino acids. V shed 0 bases, J shed 6 bases, and the junction held 10 bases outside the gene matches. CDR3 protein: CASSYSWGQPFKTQYF. The DNA of the CDR3 is TGTGCCAGCAGTTACTCGTGGGGACAGCCTTTTAAGACCCAGTACTTC.

In this sample, this clonotype turned up many times. V usage is TRBV6-6 and J usage is TRBJ1-1; possible D gene TRBD1, 6 bases. The ends were cut back, 10 bases at V and 8 bases at J, with 20 bases in the middle. Germline V lookup: CDR1 MNHNY, CDR2 SVGAGI (reference sequence). This CDR3 comprises 13 residues. The CDR3 reads CATSLRGGAEAFF. As DNA, the CDR3 is TGTGCCACCTCCTTACGGGGGGGGGCGGAAGCTTTCTTT.

This clonotype was counted a few times. This chain connects TRBV20-1 to TRBJ2-1, with 9 bases lining up with TRBD1. The V and J ends lost 4 bases and 8 bases, in that order; junction bases with no gene match: 12. The CDR3 extends over 15 amino acids. Germline V CDR1 and CDR2: DFQATT, SNEGSKA (reference sequence). The CDR3 loop reads CSATQPGTGNYEQFF. The CDR3 nucleotides read TGCAGTGCTACTCAACCCGGGACAGGGAACTATGAGCAGTTCTTC.

This clonotype was found many times. V and J are TRBV20-1 and TRBJ2-5; possible D gene TRBD2, 6 bases. V shed 1 base and J shed 5 bases, with 14 bases lying between them. CDR1 and CDR2 from the germline V gene are DFQATT and SNEGSKA (reference sequence). The CDR3 is 14 amino acids. The CDR3 region has the DNA TGCAGTGCTAGAGGACTAGTTGGTTGGGAGACCCAGTACTTC. Its protein product is CSARGLVGWETQYF.